The 8 T cell receptor beta chains reported below all come from one sample, sequenced in a study of read filtering for tumor transcriptome and immune sequencing. From roughly 390 ng of RNA, a library with molecular barcoded alpha/delta and beta/gamma adaptors was made. MiXCR, applied by TCRdb to the reads, yields one record per CDR3 protein. This sample has 130,000 or so distinct CDR3 sequences, with under 15% found just once. Sequenced sample: a population of CD138-negative cells sorted from bone marrow. The receptors here all came from a donor older than 35 with multiple myeloma.

The table lists this clonotype with many counts. This chain links TRBV5-4 with TRBJ2-1; D unclear. Deletions cut 5 bases from V and 0 bases from J, with 12 bases between. There are 15 residues in the CDR3. The germline CDR1 and CDR2 sequences are SGHNT and YYREEE (reference sequence). CDR3 loop: CASRFGVSSYNEQFF. In DNA, the CDR3 is TGTGCCAGCAGATTCGGAGTATCCTCCTACAATGAGCAGTTCTTC.

This clonotype was counted at least ten times. This chain connects TRBV20-1 to TRBJ2-1; 8 nucleotides match TRBD2. The CDR3 has 13 residues. CDR1 is DFQATT, CDR2 SNEGSKA, per germline (reference sequence). V shed 3 bases, J shed 6 bases, and the junction held 4 bases outside the gene matches. The CDR3 bases are TGCAGTGCTAGGGAGGGACTAGTCAATGAGCAGTTCTTC. Translated: CSAREGLVNEQFF.

In the case of this clonotype: A junction end diverges from the germline sequence, so it may reflect a read error. V usage is TRBV27 and J usage is TRBJ2-7; D assignment may be TRBD1 or TRBD2 (5 bases each). The CDR3 is 13 residues long. Germline CDR1 and CDR2: MNHEY and SMNVEV (reference sequence). In DNA, the CDR3 is TGTGGCAGCAGTTTAATCGACGGGACCGAGCAGTACTTC. It yields the protein CGSSLIDGTEQYF.

A remark on this clonotype: This may be a read error, as it is one base from a much larger clone. The chain links TRBV15 to TRBJ2-3; D is ambiguous. Per germline, CDR1 LNHNV and CDR2 YYDKDF (reference sequence). The CDR3 sequence is 12 residues long. Trimming cost V 4 bases and J 6 bases, with 8 bases left between them. The CDR3 region has the DNA TGTGCCACCAGCACAGGCAGTGATACGCAGTATTTT. Its translation: CATSTGSDTQYF.

This clonotype was picked up many times. The CDR3 is CAWAADSYNEQFF. The CDR3 DNA reads TGTGCCTGGGCTGCAGACTCCTACAATGAGCAGTTCTTC. The V call is TRBV30, the J call TRBJ2-1; D remains ambiguous. The CDR3 is made up of 13 amino acids. The germline V gene has CDR1 GTSNPN and CDR2 SVGIG (reference sequence). The V end lost 5 bases, the J end lost 0 bases, and 8 bases lay between the germline ends.

This clonotype showed up many times. CDR3 nucleotide sequence: TGTGCCAGCAGCTTAGCGCAGGATTCGAATGAGCAGTTCTTC. Its protein product is CASSLAQDSNEQFF. The chain employs TRBV11-2 and TRBJ2-1; D is ambiguous. Deletions cut 1 base from V and 7 bases from J, with 11 bases between. This CDR3 has 14 amino acids. Looked up from germline, CDR1 is SGHAT and CDR2 is FQNNGV.

This rearrangement joins TRBV12-5 to TRBJ2-5; TRBD2 is a possible D gene (5 bases). Germline-derived CDR1 and CDR2 are LGHNT and FRNRAP. CDR3 size: 17 residues. The V end was cut by 7 bases, the J end by 5 bases, with 26 bases between. CDR3 nucleotide sequence: TGTGCTAGTGCCCCCCCAGCGGACCTCAAATTGATGGAGACCCAGTACTTC. Protein sequence: CASAPPADLKLMETQYF.

This clonotype was seen a single time. A much larger clone differs by one base, so this may be a read error. This chain links TRBV12-3 or TRBV12-4 with TRBJ2-2; maybe TRBD2 (6 bases). This CDR3 has 14 amino acids. The CDR3 spells CASKPIAVTGGLFF. DNA of the CDR3: TGTGCCAGCAAACCTATAGCGGTCACCGGGGGGCTGTTTTTT.